This T cell receptor (beta chain) was identified during a study of shared clonotypes between healthy human individuals. Study-wide background: Sampling drew on donors who were a couple of women and a few men aged 18 to 49. General observations from the study: Clonotype sharing among donors was expected to depend on sequencing depth.

Points on this clone: What it recognizes is unknown.

CDR1 is KGHSH and CDR2 is LQKENI in the germline V gene. This CDR3 is 14 amino acids long. TCRdb's copy holds only in-frame clones and misses some; the assay was immunoSEQ multiplex PCR. The sample holds about 2.4 million clones; approximately 93% are singletons and the top ten take more than 0.35%. Investigators divided CD4+ cells into CD45RA+ naive and CD45RA-negative memory subsets. This receptor was taken from a man between 18 and 29 years old in good health. Some clones in this sample may be carry-over from other donors' samples. The V call is TRBV18, the J call TRBJ2-5, with D perhaps assigned TRBD1 or TRBD2 (5 bases each). The end of the DNA is better explained by TRBJ2-7, so the J call may be wrong. The material sequenced was naive CD4+ T cells from PBMCs. As to subset: CD45RA+ positively selected. CDR3 in amino acids: CASSSGTGDYEQYF. In DNA, the CDR3 is TGTGCCAGCTCGTCCGGGACGGGCGACTACGAGCAGTACTTC.